The clone carrying this T cell receptor (beta chain) appeared a single time. This sample was included in a study of blood T cell repertoires in COVID-19. Study-wide background: In each case, the material was cDNA or gDNA derived from T cells, B-cell-depleted T cells, or PBMCs.

The CDR3 covers 13 residues. The V end lost 4 bases, the J end lost 1 base, and 7 bases lay between the germline ends. Germline loops: CDR1 MNHEY, CDR2 SMNVEV (reference sequence). Clones were read by immunoSEQ multiplex PCR, and TCRdb kept only the in-frame ones, dropping some. This table has approximately 80,000 clones, 60% to 75% appearing once. The sequencing input was peripheral blood. The chain joins TRBV27 to TRBJ1-1; no reliable D call. The sequence derives from a man in his forties or fifties with active or convalescent COVID-19. The CDR3 loop reads CASSWAPNTEAFF. CDR3 in DNA: TGTGCCAGCAGTTGGGCCCCGAACACTGAAGCTTTCTTT.